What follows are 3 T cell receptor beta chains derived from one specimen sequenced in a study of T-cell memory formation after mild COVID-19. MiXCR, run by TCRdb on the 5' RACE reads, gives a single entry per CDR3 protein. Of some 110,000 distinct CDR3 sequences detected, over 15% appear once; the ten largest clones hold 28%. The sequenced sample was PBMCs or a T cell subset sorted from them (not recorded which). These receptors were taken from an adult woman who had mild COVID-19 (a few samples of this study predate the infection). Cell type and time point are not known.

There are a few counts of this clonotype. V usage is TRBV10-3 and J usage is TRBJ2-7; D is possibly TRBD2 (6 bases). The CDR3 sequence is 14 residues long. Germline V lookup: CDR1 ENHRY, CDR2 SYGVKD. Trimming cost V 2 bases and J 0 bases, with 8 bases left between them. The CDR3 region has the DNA TGTGCCATCAGTGAGGGGGGGTCCTCCTACGAGCAGTACTTC. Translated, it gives CAISEGGSSYEQYF.

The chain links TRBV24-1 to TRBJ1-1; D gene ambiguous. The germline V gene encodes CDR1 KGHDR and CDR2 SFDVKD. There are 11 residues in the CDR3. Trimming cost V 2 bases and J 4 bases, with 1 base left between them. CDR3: CATSDSTEAFF. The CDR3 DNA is TGTGCCACCAGTGATTCCACTGAAGCTTTCTTT.

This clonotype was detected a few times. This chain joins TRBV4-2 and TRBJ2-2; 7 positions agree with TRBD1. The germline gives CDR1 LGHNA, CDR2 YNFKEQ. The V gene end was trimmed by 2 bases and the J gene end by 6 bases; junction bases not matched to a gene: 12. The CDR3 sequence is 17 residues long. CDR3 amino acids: CASSQSTGMVGPGELFF. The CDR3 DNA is TGTGCCAGCAGCCAATCGACAGGGATGGTAGGGCCCGGGGAGCTGTTTTTT.